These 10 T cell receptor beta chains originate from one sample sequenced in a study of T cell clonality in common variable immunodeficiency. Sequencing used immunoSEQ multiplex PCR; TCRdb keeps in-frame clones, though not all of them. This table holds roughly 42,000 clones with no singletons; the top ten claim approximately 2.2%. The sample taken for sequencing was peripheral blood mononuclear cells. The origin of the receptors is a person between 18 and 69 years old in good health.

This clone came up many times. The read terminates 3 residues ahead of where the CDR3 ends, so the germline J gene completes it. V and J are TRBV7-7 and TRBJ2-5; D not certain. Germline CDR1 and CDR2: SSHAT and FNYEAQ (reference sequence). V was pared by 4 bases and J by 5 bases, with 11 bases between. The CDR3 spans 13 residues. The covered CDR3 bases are TGTGCCAGCAGCTCCGTGGGCCGGGAGACC. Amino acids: CASSSVGRET. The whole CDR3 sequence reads CASSSVGRETQYF.

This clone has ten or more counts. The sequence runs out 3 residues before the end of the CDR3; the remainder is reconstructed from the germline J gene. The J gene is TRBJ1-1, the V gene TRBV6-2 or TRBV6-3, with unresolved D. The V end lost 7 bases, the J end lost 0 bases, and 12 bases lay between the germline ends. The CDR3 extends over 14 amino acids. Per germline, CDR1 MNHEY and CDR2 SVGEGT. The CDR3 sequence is CASTYGVVNTEAFF. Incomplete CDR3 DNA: TGTGCCAGCACGTACGGGGTGGTGAACACTGAA.

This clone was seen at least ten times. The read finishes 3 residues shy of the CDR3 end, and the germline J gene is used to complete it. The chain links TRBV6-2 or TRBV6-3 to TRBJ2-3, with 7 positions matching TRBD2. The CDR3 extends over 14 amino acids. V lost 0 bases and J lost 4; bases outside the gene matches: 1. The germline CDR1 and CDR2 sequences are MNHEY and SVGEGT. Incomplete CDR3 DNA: TGTGCCAGCAGTTACTCTGGGGGGGCAGATACG. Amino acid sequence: CASSYSGGADT. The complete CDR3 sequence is CASSYSGGADTQYF.

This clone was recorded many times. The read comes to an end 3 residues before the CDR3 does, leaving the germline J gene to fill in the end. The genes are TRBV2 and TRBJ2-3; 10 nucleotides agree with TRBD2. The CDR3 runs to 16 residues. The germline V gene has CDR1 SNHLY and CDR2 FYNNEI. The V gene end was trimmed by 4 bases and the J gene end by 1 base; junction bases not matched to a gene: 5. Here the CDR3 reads CASSVTSGWGTDTQYF. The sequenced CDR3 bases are TGTGCCAGCAGTGTGACTAGCGGGTGGGGCACAGATACG.

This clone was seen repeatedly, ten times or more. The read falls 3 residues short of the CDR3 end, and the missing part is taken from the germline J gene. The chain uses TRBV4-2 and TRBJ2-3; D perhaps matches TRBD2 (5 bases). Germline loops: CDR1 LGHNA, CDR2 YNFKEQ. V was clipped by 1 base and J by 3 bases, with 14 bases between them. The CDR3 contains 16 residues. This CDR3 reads CASSQVTLTSTDTQYF. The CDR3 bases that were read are TGTGCCAGCAGCCAAGTTACCCTCACTAGTACAGATACG.

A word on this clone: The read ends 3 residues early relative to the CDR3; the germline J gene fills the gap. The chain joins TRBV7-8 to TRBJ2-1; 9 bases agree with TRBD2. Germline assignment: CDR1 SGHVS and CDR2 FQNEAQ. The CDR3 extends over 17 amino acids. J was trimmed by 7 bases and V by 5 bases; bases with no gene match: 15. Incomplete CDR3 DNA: TGTGCCAGCAGCCCTACTGGTGGGCGGGGGGGTGGGAATGAG. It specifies CASSPTGGRGGGNE. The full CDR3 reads CASSPTGGRGGGNEQFF.

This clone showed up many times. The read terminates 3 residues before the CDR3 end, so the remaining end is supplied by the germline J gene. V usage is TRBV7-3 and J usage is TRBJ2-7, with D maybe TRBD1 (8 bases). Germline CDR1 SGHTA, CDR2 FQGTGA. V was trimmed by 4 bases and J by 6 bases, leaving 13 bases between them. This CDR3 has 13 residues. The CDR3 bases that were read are TGTGCCAGCAGCTCGGACAGGGAGGGCGAG. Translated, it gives CASSSDREGE. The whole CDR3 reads CASSSDREGEQYF.

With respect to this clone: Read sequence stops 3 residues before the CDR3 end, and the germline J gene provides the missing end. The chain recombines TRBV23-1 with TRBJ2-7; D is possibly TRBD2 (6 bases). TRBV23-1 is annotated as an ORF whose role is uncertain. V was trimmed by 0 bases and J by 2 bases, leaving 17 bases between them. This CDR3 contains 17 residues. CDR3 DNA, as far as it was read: TGCGCCAGCAGTCAATCCCGACAGCGGGCCCCCCCCTACGAG. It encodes CASSQSRQRAPPYE. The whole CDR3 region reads CASSQSRQRAPPYEQYF.

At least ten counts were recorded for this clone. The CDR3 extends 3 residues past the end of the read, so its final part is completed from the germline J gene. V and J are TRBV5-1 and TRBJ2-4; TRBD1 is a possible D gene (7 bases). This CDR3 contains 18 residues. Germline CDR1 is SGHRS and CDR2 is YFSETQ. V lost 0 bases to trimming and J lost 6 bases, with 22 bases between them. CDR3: CASSLAGESGGMRNIQYF. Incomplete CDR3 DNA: TGCGCCAGCAGCTTGGCCGGGGAGTCAGGGGGGATGAGAAACATT.

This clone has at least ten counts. CDR3 protein: CSAKQGATSQPQHF. The CDR3 DNA, read in part, is TGCAGTGCGAAACAGGGAGCGACCAGTCAACCC. The V gene is TRBV20-1, the J gene TRBJ1-5; D may be TRBD1 (6 bases). Read coverage stops 3 residues before the CDR3 terminus; the germline J gene supplies the remainder. CDR3 length: 14 amino acids. CDR1 is DFQATT and CDR2 is SNEGSKA in the germline V gene (reference sequence).